Below are 8 T cell receptor beta chains sequenced from a single sample in a study of neurological immune-mediated disorders. TCRdb ran MiXCR on the 5' RACE reads and lists one entry per CDR3 protein. The sample consists of 95,000 to 150,000 distinct CDR3 sequences, roughly 3.2% of them appearing once. Input material: PBMCs. These receptors came from a woman aged 25 to 39 with multiple sclerosis.

This chain links TRBV12-3 or TRBV12-4 with TRBJ2-4, with 12 bases that match TRBD2. V shed 3 bases, J shed 10 bases, and the junction held 16 bases outside the gene matches. The length of the CDR3 is 18 residues. CDR3 in amino acids: CASSFGNLAGGPSKIQYF. The CDR3 DNA sequence: TGTGCCAGCAGTTTTGGGAATCTAGCGGGAGGGCCATCTAAAATTCAGTACTTC.

This clonotype showed up many times. The chain couples TRBV25-1 to TRBJ1-1; no clear D. The CDR3 consists of 11 residues. Germline lookup yields CDR1 MGHDK and CDR2 SYGVNS. Trimming took 5 bases from V and 10 from J, leaving 11 bases between them. The CDR3 reads CASSLGFGAFF. The CDR3 DNA sequence: TGTGCCAGCAGTTTGGGCTTTGGAGCTTTCTTT.

There are many counts of this clonotype. The chain links TRBV6-6 to TRBJ2-7, with 16 bases matching TRBD2. Trimming removed 10 bases from V and 7 bases from J; junction bases left unmatched: 7. This CDR3 spans 14 amino acids. In germline, CDR1 is MNHNY, CDR2 SVGAGI (reference sequence). The CDR3 here is CATQGLAGGGEQYF. In nucleotides, the CDR3 is TGTGCCACCCAGGGACTAGCGGGAGGGGGTGAGCAGTACTTC.

The rearrangement uses TRBV7-6 and TRBJ2-2; 8 nucleotides agree with TRBD1. After removal of 6 bases from V and 5 bases from J, the junction contained 11 bases not matched to a gene. The CDR3 contains 16 residues. The V gene's germline CDR1 is SGHVS and CDR2 FNYEAQ. The CDR3 DNA follows: TGTGCCAGCAGTTCCACAGGGGGGACAGCAACCGGGGAGCTGTTTTTT. Protein: CASSSTGGTATGELFF.

This clonotype came up many times. The chain combines TRBV20-1 with TRBJ2-2; D remains ambiguous. Trimming shortened V by 0 bases and J by 4 bases, and 12 bases separated the two germline ends. The CDR3 consists of 15 residues. The V gene's germline CDR1 is DFQATT and CDR2 SNEGSKA (reference sequence). The DNA of the CDR3 is TGCAGTGCTAGAGATGGCCAAAGGACCACCGGGGAGCTGTTTTTT. Protein product: CSARDGQRTTGELFF.

This clonotype was observed at least ten times. The V and J genes are TRBV20-1 and TRBJ2-1; D is perhaps TRBD1 (5 bases). The germline V gene encodes CDR1 DFQATT and CDR2 SNEGSKA (reference sequence). V was trimmed by 3 bases and J by 5 bases, leaving 11 bases between them. The CDR3 loop spans 13 amino acids. The DNA of the CDR3 is TGCAGTGCTAGTAGGGGCTTTGACAATGAGCAGTTCTTC. Amino acid sequence: CSASRGFDNEQFF.

The table lists this clonotype with many counts. CDR3 bases: TGTGCCAGCAGCCTAATCCGACAGGGTCTCCCGTACGAGCAGTACTTC. Protein sequence: CASSLIRQGLPYEQYF. This rearrangement joins TRBV5-6 to TRBJ2-7; 7 bases map to TRBD1. The CDR3 is 16 amino acids. Germline assignment: CDR1 SGHDT and CDR2 YYEEEE. Trimming cost V 4 bases and J 4 bases; bases outside gene matches: 14. Looking up the rest from reference TRBV5-6 and TRBJ2-7 gives the full variable domain: DAGVTQSPTHLIKTRGQQVTLRCSPKSGHDTVSWYQQALGQGPQFIFQYYEEEERQRGNFPDRFSGHQFPNYSSELNVNALLLGDSALYLCASSLIRQGLPYEQYFGPGTRLTVT.

This clonotype occurred many times. The chain couples TRBV5-6 to TRBJ2-3; 10 bases match TRBD1. This CDR3 has 16 amino acids. CDR1 and CDR2 (germline): SGHDT, YYEEEE. Germline trimming cut 4 bases from V and 5 bases from J; bases unmatched to any gene: 10. CDR3 protein: CASSTTWTGGKDTQYF. Written as DNA, the CDR3 is TGTGCCAGCAGCACCACCTGGACAGGGGGGAAAGATACGCAGTATTTT.